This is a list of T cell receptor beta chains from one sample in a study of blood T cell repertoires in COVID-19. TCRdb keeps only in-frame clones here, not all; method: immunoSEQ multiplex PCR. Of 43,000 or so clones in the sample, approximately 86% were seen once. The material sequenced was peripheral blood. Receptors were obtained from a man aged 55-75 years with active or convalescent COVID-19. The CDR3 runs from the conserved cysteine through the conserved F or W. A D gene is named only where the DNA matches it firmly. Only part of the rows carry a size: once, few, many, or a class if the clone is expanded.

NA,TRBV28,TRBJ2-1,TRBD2,TGTGCCAGCAGTTTAGCGGGGGGCTCCTACAATGAGCAGTTCTTC,CASSLAGGSYNEQFF
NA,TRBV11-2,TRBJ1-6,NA,TGTGCCAGCAGCTTAAACAGGGCCAATTCACCCCTCCACTTT,CASSLNRANSPLHF
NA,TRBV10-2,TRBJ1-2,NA,TGCGCCAGCAGTTTACAGGGCGGCTATGGCTACACCTTC,CASSLQGGYGYTF
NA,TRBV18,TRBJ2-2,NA,TGTGCCACCTTCGGACAGAACGCGAACACCGGGGAGCTGTTTTTT,CATFGQNANTGELFF
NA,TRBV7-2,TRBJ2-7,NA,TGTGCCAGCAGCTTAGACGGAGGGTTTTCCTACGAGCAGTACTTC,CASSLDGGFSYEQYF
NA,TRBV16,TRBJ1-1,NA,TGTGCCAGCAGCCAATCAATGGCTGGGCCAATATCCGGAGCTTTCTTT,CASSQSMAGPISGAFF
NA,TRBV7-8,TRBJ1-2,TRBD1,TGTGCCAGCACCCGCAGGGGGGAGGATGGCTACACCTTC,CASTRRGEDGYTF
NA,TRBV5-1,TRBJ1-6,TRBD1,TGCGCCAGCAGCTTTGGGACAGGGGGGAGCTATAATTCACCCCTCCACTTT,CASSFGTGGSYNSPLHF
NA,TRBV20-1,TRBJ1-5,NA,TGCAGTGCTAGTCTAATAAGGCGGGGAAGCAATCAGCCCCAGCATTTT,CSASLIRRGSNQPQHF
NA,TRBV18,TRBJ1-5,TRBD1,TGTGCCAGCTCACTGGGACAGGGCAATCAGCCCCAGCATTTT,CASSLGQGNQPQHF
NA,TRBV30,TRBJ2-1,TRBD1,TGTGCCGGCACCAGGGGGCTAGTCGGCGATGAGCAGTTCTTC,CAGTRGLVGDEQFF
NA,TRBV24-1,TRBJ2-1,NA,TGTGCCACCGAGGGGGGGGTTAGCTCCTACAATGAGCAGTTCTTC,CATEGGVSSYNEQFF
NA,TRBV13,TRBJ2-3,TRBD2,TGTGCCAGCAGCCCCAGGGGAGGAGCGGGGGGTGCAGATACGCAGTATTTT,CASSPRGGAGGADTQYF
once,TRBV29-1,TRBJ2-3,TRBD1,TGCAGCGTCTGGACAGGGTTGGAATCAGATACGCAGTATTTT,CSVWTGLESDTQYF
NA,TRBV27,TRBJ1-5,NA,TGTGCCAGCAGTTACTCCGGGACAAGTTATCAGCCCCAGCATTTT,CASSYSGTSYQPQHF
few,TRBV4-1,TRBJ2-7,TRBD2,TGCGCCAGCAGCGCAAGCAGTATCGGGACTAGCGGAACCTACGAGCAGTACTTC,CASSASSIGTSGTYEQYF
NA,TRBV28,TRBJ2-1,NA,TGTGCCAGCAGAATTCTGCGGGCCAATGAGCAGTTCTTC,CASRILRANEQFF
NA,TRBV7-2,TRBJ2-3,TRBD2,TGTGCCAGCAGCCCTTCACTAGCGGGGGCCACAGATACGCAGTATTTT,CASSPSLAGATDTQYF
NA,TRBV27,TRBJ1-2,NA,TGTGCCAGCAGTTTTACAGGGATTTATGGCTACACCTTC,CASSFTGIYGYTF
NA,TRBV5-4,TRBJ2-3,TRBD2,TGTGCCAGCAGCCCTGGGGGGCGGGGGGGCACAGATACGCAGTATTTT,CASSPGGRGGTDTQYF
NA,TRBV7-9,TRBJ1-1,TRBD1,TGTGCCAGCAGCTTATCCGACAGGGGCGAGGCTTTCTTT,CASSLSDRGEAFF
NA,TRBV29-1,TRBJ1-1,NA,TGCAGCGTCACACGTGGGGGCTCTAGCTATAGGACTGAAGCTTTCTTT,CSVTRGGSSYRTEAFF
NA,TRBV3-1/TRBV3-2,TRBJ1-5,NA,TGTGCCAGCAGCGATGCGGGGGCGGGCAATCAGCCCCAGCATTTT,CASSDAGAGNQPQHF
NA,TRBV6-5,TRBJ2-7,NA,TGTGCCATAGACAGGAGGACCTACGAGCAGTACTTC,CAIDRRTYEQYF
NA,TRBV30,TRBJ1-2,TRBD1,TGTGCCTGGACCAGGGACAGGGGTACTGGCTACACCTTC,CAWTRDRGTGYTF
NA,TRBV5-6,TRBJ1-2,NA,TGTGCCAGCAGCTTTTTGGGTGCTGGGGACAATGACTATGGCTACACCTTC,CASSFLGAGDNDYGYTF
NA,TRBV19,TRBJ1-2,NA,TGTGCCAGTAGGACCAATAGCGACTATGGCTACACCTTC,CASRTNSDYGYTF